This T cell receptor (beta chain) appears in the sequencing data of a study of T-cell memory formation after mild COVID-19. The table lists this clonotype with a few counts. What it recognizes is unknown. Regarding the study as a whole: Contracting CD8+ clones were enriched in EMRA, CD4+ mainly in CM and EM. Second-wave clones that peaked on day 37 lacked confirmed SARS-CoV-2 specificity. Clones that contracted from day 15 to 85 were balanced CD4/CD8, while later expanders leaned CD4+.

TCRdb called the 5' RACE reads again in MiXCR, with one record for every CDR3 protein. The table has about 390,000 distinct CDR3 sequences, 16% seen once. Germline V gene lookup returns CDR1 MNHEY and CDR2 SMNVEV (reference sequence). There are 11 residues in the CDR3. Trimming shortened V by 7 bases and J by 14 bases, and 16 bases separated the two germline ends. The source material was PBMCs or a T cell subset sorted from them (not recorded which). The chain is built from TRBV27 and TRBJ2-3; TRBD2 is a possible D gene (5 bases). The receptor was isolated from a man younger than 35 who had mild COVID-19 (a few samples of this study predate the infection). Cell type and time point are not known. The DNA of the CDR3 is TGTGCCAGCACCCCTAGCAGGAGTAGGTATTTT. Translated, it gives CASTPSRSRYF.